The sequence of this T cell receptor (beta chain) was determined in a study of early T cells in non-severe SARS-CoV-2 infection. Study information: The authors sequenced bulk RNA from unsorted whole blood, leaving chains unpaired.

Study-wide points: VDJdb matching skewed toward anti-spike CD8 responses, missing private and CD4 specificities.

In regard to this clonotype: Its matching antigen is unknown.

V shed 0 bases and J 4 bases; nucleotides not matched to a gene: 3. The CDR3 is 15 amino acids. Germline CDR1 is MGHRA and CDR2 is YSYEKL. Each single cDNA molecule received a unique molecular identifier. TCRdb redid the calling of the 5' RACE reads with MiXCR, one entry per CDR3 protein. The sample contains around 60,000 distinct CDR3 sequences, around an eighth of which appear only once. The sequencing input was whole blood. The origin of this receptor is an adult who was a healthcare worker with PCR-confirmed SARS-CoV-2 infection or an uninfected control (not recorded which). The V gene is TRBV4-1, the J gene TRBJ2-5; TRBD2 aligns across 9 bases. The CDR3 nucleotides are TGCGCCAGCAGCCAAGATGGGACTAGCCTAGAGACCCAGTACTTC. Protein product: CASSQDGTSLETQYF.